Following are 22 T cell receptor beta chains from one sample sequenced in a study of T-cell memory formation after mild COVID-19. TCRdb re-derived calls from the 5' RACE reads in MiXCR, one entry per CDR3 protein. The sample includes about 82,000 distinct CDR3 sequences, less than 15% of them seen just once. Sequences were obtained from PBMCs or a T cell subset sorted from them (not recorded which). The receptors shown here come from a man between 18 and 35 years old who had mild COVID-19 (a few samples of this study predate the infection). Cell type and time point are not known.

This clonotype has a handful of counts. V gene TRBV7-7 combines with J gene TRBJ2-2, with D perhaps TRBD1 or TRBD2 (5 bases each). V lost 5 bases, J lost 3 bases, and 16 bases lay in between. CDR1 and CDR2 (germline): SSHAT, FNYEAQ (reference sequence). This CDR3 has 16 residues. In nucleotides, the CDR3 is TGTGCCAGCAGCCCGGTGATGGGACCTGACACCGGGGAGCTGTTTTTT. Its translation: CASSPVMGPDTGELFF.

This clonotype was counted only a few times. The chain uses TRBV29-1 and TRBJ1-1; D ambiguous. Germline V lookup: CDR1 SQVTM, CDR2 ANQGSEA. This CDR3 is 12 amino acids long. Between the trimmed V and J ends, which lost 1 base and 5 bases, there was a span of 8 bases. As DNA, the CDR3 is TGCAGCGTTGAAGGGTTGAGGACTGAAGCTTTCTTT. This translates into CSVEGLRTEAFF. Filled out from reference TRBV29-1 and TRBJ1-1, the complete variable domain reads SAVISQKPSRDICQRGTSLTIQCQVDSQVTMMFWYRQQPGQSLTLIATANQGSEATYESGFVIDKFPISRPNLTFSTLTVSNMSPEDSSIYLCSVEGLRTEAFFGQGTRLTVV.

The sample holds a few counts of this clonotype. This chain joins TRBV25-1 and TRBJ2-1, with 8 bases fitting TRBD1. This CDR3 has 11 residues. In germline, CDR1 is MGHDK, CDR2 SYGVNS. With 6 bases clipped from V and 12 bases from J, the junction kept 4 bases outside the gene matches. CDR3 sequence: CASRQGGRQFF. The CDR3 DNA sequence: TGTGCCAGCAGACAGGGGGGAAGGCAGTTCTTC.

This clonotype came up a few times. V gene TRBV20-1 combines with J gene TRBJ2-1; 7 bases are shared with TRBD1. The CDR3 spans 13 residues. Per germline, CDR1 DFQATT and CDR2 SNEGSKA (reference sequence). J lost 2 bases, V lost 5 bases, and 3 bases had no gene match. The CDR3 reads CSAPGGTYNEQFF. Here the CDR3 DNA reads TGCAGTGCTCCAGGGGGAACCTACAATGAGCAGTTCTTC.

A remark on this clonotype: Relative to the germline gene, one junction end is altered; a read error may explain this. The V and J genes are TRBV11-3 and TRBJ2-1; 9 nucleotides match TRBD1. The CDR3 is made up of 13 amino acids. From germline, CDR1 is SGHNT and CDR2 YENEEA. In DNA form, the CDR3 reads TGTGCCAGCAGCCTAGAAACAGGGGGCGAGCAGTTCTTC. It yields the protein CASSLETGGEQFF.

The chain combines TRBV12-3 or TRBV12-4 with TRBJ2-1, with a weak D call TRBD1 (6 bases). With 6 bases removed from V and 8 bases from J, the gap between germline ends came to 20 bases. The CDR3 loop spans 15 amino acids. This CDR3 reads CASSRTQGISHEQFF. CDR3 sequence (DNA): TGTGCCAGCAGCCGGACACAGGGTATTTCGCATGAGCAGTTCTTC.

This clonotype appeared a few times. The chain combines TRBV4-3 with TRBJ1-2; perhaps TRBD1 as D (5 bases). V gave up 1 base and J gave up 5 bases, with 17 bases separating them. CDR3 length: 16 amino acids. The germline gives CDR1 LGHNA, CDR2 YSLEER. CDR3 amino acids: CASSQGPGTGLYGYTF. CDR3 nucleotide sequence: TGCGCCAGCAGCCAAGGTCCCGGGACTGGACTGTATGGCTACACCTTC.

V and J are TRBV4-2 and TRBJ1-1; tentatively, D is TRBD1 (5 bases). The germline CDR1 and CDR2 sequences are LGHNA and YNFKEQ. There are 17 residues in the CDR3. Trimming stripped 1 base from V and 0 bases from J, with 15 bases between. The CDR3 loop is CASSQAQQQVLNTEAFF. CDR3 nucleotides: TGTGCCAGCAGCCAAGCTCAGCAACAGGTATTGAACACTGAAGCTTTCTTT.

This clonotype has ten or more counts. The genes are TRBV5-1 and TRBJ1-1; 8 positions agree with TRBD1. The length of the CDR3 is 15 residues. Germline CDR1 is SGHRS and CDR2 is YFSETQ. Trimming took 0 bases from V and 6 from J; bases not matched to a gene: 7. CDR3 protein: CASSLVTGDVAEAFF. CDR3 nucleotide sequence: TGCGCCAGCAGCTTGGTGACAGGGGATGTCGCTGAAGCTTTCTTT.

J is TRBJ1-5 and V is TRBV4-2; no reliable D call. V lost 4 bases and J lost 0, with 7 bases in between. The CDR3 contains 14 residues. Germline CDR1 reads LGHNA; CDR2 reads YNFKEQ. The CDR3 DNA reads TGTGCCAGCAGCCCGACATTTAGCAATCAGCCCCAGCATTTT. This gives the protein CASSPTFSNQPQHF.

This clonotype was picked up a small number of times. The chain couples TRBV25-1 to TRBJ1-1; 7 bases agree with TRBD1. The CDR3 is 16 residues long. Unmatched junction bases numbered 6, after V lost 2 bases and J lost 0 bases. In germline, CDR1 is MGHDK, CDR2 SYGVNS. The CDR3 nucleotides are TGTGCCAGCAGTGAACGGACAGGTGGAATGAACACTGAAGCTTTCTTT. Protein product: CASSERTGGMNTEAFF.

This clonotype was recorded a few times. The rearrangement uses TRBV7-9 and TRBJ1-1, with D hard to call. V was shortened by 2 bases and J by 0 bases, with 13 bases between the two germline ends. The CDR3 extends over 16 amino acids. From germline, CDR1 is SEHNR and CDR2 FQNEAQ (reference sequence). The chain's CDR3 is CASSLPFSAMNTEAFF. CDR3 DNA sequence: TGTGCCAGCAGCTTACCGTTTTCCGCGATGAACACTGAAGCTTTCTTT.

This clonotype was seen many times. V and J are TRBV7-2 and TRBJ2-3; 9 nucleotides match TRBD2. With V trimmed by 3 bases and J by 1 base, 11 bases remained unmatched. The germline V gene has CDR1 SGHTA and CDR2 FQGNSA. The CDR3 loop spans 18 amino acids. DNA for the CDR3: TGTGCCAGCAGCTTTTTGCGGGGGGGCTACAGGGGCACAGATACGCAGTATTTT. This codes for CASSFLRGGYRGTDTQYF.

The chain couples TRBV9 to TRBJ1-6, with 8 bases aligning to TRBD1. The germline CDR1 and CDR2 sequences are SGDLS and YYNGEE. There are 18 residues in the CDR3. Losses at the gene ends were 0 bases for V and 0 bases for J; bases not matched to a gene: 5. The CDR3 DNA reads TGTGCCAGCAGCGTAGAGCGGGACAGGAGCTCCTATAATTCACCCCTCCACTTT. Protein sequence: CASSVERDRSSYNSPLHF.

This clonotype came up a few times. This CDR3 reads CASSPLRGPPGWEQYV. CDR3 sequence (DNA): TGTGCCAGCAGTCCCCTAAGGGGGCCCCCAGGTTGGGAGCAGTACGTC. The rearrangement links TRBV28 to TRBJ2-7; 7 bases fit TRBD1. Trimming at V came to 5 bases and at J to 7 bases, leaving 17 bases not matched to a gene. Germline assignment: CDR1 MDHEN and CDR2 SYDVKM. This CDR3 contains 16 residues.

This clonotype was observed a handful of times. The V and J genes are TRBV7-8 and TRBJ2-3, with D possibly being TRBD2 (6 bases). The CDR3 covers 16 residues. Trimming cost V 1 base and J 1 base, with 12 bases left between them. Germline values: CDR1 SGHVS, CDR2 FQNEAQ. The CDR3 DNA follows: TGTGCCAGCAGCTTAGTATGGCCTAGCGGCACAGATACGCAGTATTTT. Translation gives CASSLVWPSGTDTQYF.

Ten or more counts support this clonotype. The genes are TRBV4-3 and TRBJ2-3; D uncertain. V dropped 0 bases and J dropped 2 bases, with 6 bases sitting between them. CDR1 LGHNA and CDR2 YSLEER come from the germline V gene. This CDR3 spans 14 amino acids. CDR3 amino acids: CASSQELHTDTQYF. The CDR3 DNA sequence: TGCGCCAGCAGCCAAGAACTACACACAGATACGCAGTATTTT.

The chain has TRBV20-1 and TRBJ2-3; no clear D gene. Germline CDR1 and CDR2: DFQATT and SNEGSKA (reference sequence). With 1 base removed from V and 6 bases from J, the gap between germline ends came to 17 bases. This CDR3 region has 15 residues. The CDR3 loop reads CSARGASVGMDTQYF. CDR3 in DNA: TGCAGTGCTAGAGGAGCTTCCGTGGGGATGGATACGCAGTATTTT.

This clonotype appeared a single time. The CDR3, as DNA: TGCGCCAGCAGCTTCCCCGCGGACAGGGCCACTGAAGCTTTCTTT. Its protein is CASSFPADRATEAFF. The chain joins TRBV5-1 to TRBJ1-1; 8 bases align to TRBD1. Germline CDR1 reads SGHRS; CDR2 reads YFSETQ. V was pared by 2 bases and J by 4 bases, with 7 bases of the junction left unmatched. This CDR3 spans 15 amino acids.

This clonotype showed up many times. The chain carries TRBV30 and TRBJ2-7; maybe TRBD1 (5 bases). The CDR3 has 13 residues. CDR1 and CDR2 from the germline V gene are GTSNPN and SVGIG (reference sequence). Trimming shortened V by 2 bases and J by 0 bases, and 8 bases separated the two germline ends. CDR3 protein: CAWSFDSSYEQYF. Written as DNA, the CDR3 is TGTGCCTGGAGTTTCGACAGCTCCTACGAGCAGTACTTC. Based on the CDR3 plus reference TRBV30 and TRBJ2-7, the full variable domain is SQTIHQWPATLVQPVGSPLSLECTVEGTSNPNLYWYRQAAGRGLQLLFYSVGIGQISSEVPQNLSASRPQDRQFILSSKKLLLSDSGFYLCAWSFDSSYEQYFGPGTRLTVT.

The rearrangement joins TRBV7-9 to TRBJ2-1; 7 bases agree with TRBD1. Per the germline V gene, CDR1 is SEHNR and CDR2 is FQNEAQ (reference sequence). V lost 5 bases, J lost 13 bases, and 8 bases stayed unmatched. The CDR3 is made up of 12 amino acids. CDR3 protein: CASSVGDSQQFF. In DNA, the CDR3 is TGTGCCAGCAGCGTAGGGGACAGCCAACAGTTCTTC.

The chain uses TRBV7-9 and TRBJ2-1; D is uncertain. The CDR3 has 15 residues. CDR1 and CDR2 from the germline V gene are SEHNR and FQNEAQ (reference sequence). The V end was cut by 4 bases, the J end by 0 bases, with 10 bases between. The CDR3 nucleotides read TGTGCCAGCAGCTACGCGGAAAGCTCCTACAATGAGCAGTTCTTC. Translated: CASSYAESSYNEQFF.